A single sample is the source of the 26 T cell receptor beta chains below, sequenced in a study of blood T cell repertoires in COVID-19. The data were produced by immunoSEQ multiplex PCR, yet TCRdb's version contains in-frame clones alone and is incomplete. The data contain about 51,000 clones, about 86% of them singletons. Material for sequencing was peripheral blood. The receptors shown here come from an elderly man with active COVID-19.

The chain couples TRBV5-6 to TRBJ1-2, with D unclear. This CDR3 is 13 amino acids long. Trimming removed 6 bases from V and 5 bases from J, with 14 bases in between. Germline V gives CDR1 SGHDT, CDR2 YYEEEE. The CDR3 region is CASIPRAGYGYTF. In DNA, the CDR3 is TGTGCCAGCATCCCGAGGGCCGGATATGGCTACACCTTC.

V and J are TRBV5-6 and TRBJ2-7; TRBD1 aligns across 11 bases. Germline CDR1 is SGHDT and CDR2 is YYEEEE. This CDR3 has 15 amino acids. V gave up 3 bases and J gave up 5 bases; unmatched junction bases: 7. The CDR3 nucleotides read TGTGCCAGCAGCTACCGGGACAGGGGGTACAACGAGCAGTACTTC. It encodes CASSYRDRGYNEQYF.

Written as DNA, the CDR3 is TGTGCCAGCAGCTTACCCGCCTTAGTTGGCACAGATACGCAGTATTTT. This encodes CASSLPALVGTDTQYF. The chain has TRBV5-4 and TRBJ2-3; D remains ambiguous. V lost 2 bases to trimming and J lost 1 base, with 14 bases between them. CDR3 length: 16 amino acids. Per germline, CDR1 SGHNT and CDR2 YYREEE (reference sequence). Filled out from reference TRBV5-4 and TRBJ2-3, the complete variable domain reads ETGVTQSPTHLIKTRGQQVTLRCSSQSGHNTVSWYQQALGQGPQFIFQYYREEENGRGNFPPRFSGLQFPNYSSELNVNALELDDSALYLCASSLPALVGTDTQYFGPGTRLTVL.

CDR3 sequence (DNA): TGTGCCAGCAGCCCCCGGGACTCTCGGAGTGCCGGGGAGCTGTTTTTT. As protein: CASSPRDSRSAGELFF. This chain joins TRBV7-2 and TRBJ2-2; tentatively, D is TRBD2 (6 bases). The germline CDR1 and CDR2 sequences are SGHTA and FQGNSA. Between the trimmed V and J ends, which lost 5 bases and 6 bases, there was a span of 19 bases. This CDR3 region has 16 residues.

J is TRBJ1-5 and V is TRBV18; weak D call: TRBD1 (5 bases). Trimming removed 3 bases at V and 7 bases at J, with 16 bases between. Looked up from germline, CDR1 is KGHSH and CDR2 is LQKENI. The CDR3 length is 15 residues. CDR3 protein: CASSPPQGRGQPQHF. The CDR3 nucleotides are TGTGCCAGCTCACCGCCCCAGGGACGGGGGCAGCCCCAGCATTTT.

This sequence joins TRBV19 and TRBJ1-5; no clear D. CDR3 length: 19 residues. The V end was cut by 3 bases, the J end by 0 bases, with 21 bases between. In germline, CDR1 is LNHDA, CDR2 SQIVND (reference sequence). The CDR3 DNA reads TGTGCCAGTAGTATGAGGGTCGGCGGAATGGGTTATAGCAATCAGCCCCAGCATTTT. Translated, it gives CASSMRVGGMGYSNQPQHF.

The J gene is TRBJ1-2, the V gene TRBV6-4; 11 bases align to TRBD1. Germline V gene data show CDR1 as MRHNA and CDR2 as SNTAGT. J lost 8 bases, V lost 0 bases, and 8 bases had no gene match. The length of the CDR3 is 16 residues. The CDR3 DNA sequence: TGTGCCAGCAGTGACTCCCCGGGACAGGGGGTGCGGGGCTACACCTTC. It codes for CASSDSPGQGVRGYTF.

This clone is labeled as large. This chain links TRBV4-3 with TRBJ2-1; TRBD1 might be the D (6 bases). V was clipped by 5 bases and J by 4 bases, with 27 bases between them. CDR1 LGHNA and CDR2 YSLEER come from the germline V gene. The CDR3 is 19 residues long. The CDR3 is CASSFGQQDSREFYNEQFF. Written as DNA, the CDR3 is TGCGCCAGCAGCTTTGGGCAGCAGGACAGTCGTGAGTTTTACAATGAGCAGTTCTTC.

The chain combines TRBV6-2 or TRBV6-3 with TRBJ2-7, with a tentative D call TRBD1 (6 bases). The CDR3 length is 13 residues. V shed 2 bases and J shed 3 bases, with 8 bases lying between them. Per germline, CDR1 MNHEY and CDR2 SVGEGT. CDR3 nucleotide sequence: TGTGCCAGCAGTTACGGACAGATCTACGAGCAGTACTTC. Translated: CASSYGQIYEQYF.

This chain uses TRBV10-3 with TRBJ1-2; 11 bases line up with TRBD1. V was pared by 2 bases and J by 9 bases, with 2 bases of the junction left unmatched. The V gene's germline CDR1 is ENHRY and CDR2 SYGVKD. This CDR3 spans 13 amino acids. The CDR3 loop is CAISEGTGGSYTF. The CDR3 DNA follows: TGTGCCATCAGTGAGGGGACAGGGGGGAGCTACACCTTC.

CDR3 DNA sequence: TGTGCCAGTAGCCCAAACCGGGGCCAGGGGGCCAATGAGCAGTTCTTC. Translation: CASSPNRGQGANEQFF. The J gene is TRBJ2-1, the V gene TRBV19, with 8 nucleotides matching TRBD1. The CDR3 consists of 16 residues. Unmatched junction bases numbered 13, after V lost 6 bases and J lost 6 bases. Germline lookup yields CDR1 LNHDA and CDR2 SQIVND (reference sequence).

The chain joins TRBV5-6 to TRBJ2-2; 7 positions match TRBD2. Per the germline V gene, CDR1 is SGHDT and CDR2 is YYEEEE. The CDR3 length is 16 residues. V shed 3 bases and J 5 bases; nucleotides not matched to a gene: 10. CDR3 region: CASSSGGMKRTGELFF. In DNA form, the CDR3 reads TGTGCCAGCAGCTCCGGGGGGATGAAGAGGACCGGGGAGCTGTTTTTT.

This clone is labeled as medium-sized (0.01 to 0.1%). The rearrangement uses TRBV4-3 and TRBJ1-5; the D is unclear. The V gene's germline CDR1 is LGHNA and CDR2 YSLEER. The CDR3 spans 13 residues. The V end was cut by 0 bases, the J end by 6 bases, with 6 bases between. The CDR3 is CASSQEIGQPQHF. The DNA for the CDR3 is TGCGCCAGCAGCCAAGAAATCGGTCAGCCCCAGCATTTT.

This rearrangement joins TRBV5-1 to TRBJ2-2, with D unresolved. This CDR3 comprises 14 residues. The V end was cut by 0 bases, the J end by 6 bases, with 9 bases between. Looked up from germline, CDR1 is SGHRS and CDR2 is YFSETQ. The CDR3 loop is CASSLAAQAGELFF. The DNA for the CDR3 is TGCGCCAGCAGCTTGGCCGCGCAGGCCGGGGAGCTGTTTTTT.

The chain uses TRBV12-3 or TRBV12-4 and TRBJ1-1; a weak D match, TRBD1 (5 bases). CDR3 size: 12 residues. V dropped 1 base and J dropped 6 bases, with 6 bases sitting between them. The CDR3 coding sequence is TGTGCCAGCAGTTTAGGGGGGGCTGAAGCTTTCTTT. Translated: CASSLGGAEAFF.

The count of this clone is one. This chain links TRBV27 with TRBJ1-4; 8 bases are shared with TRBD1. Losses at the gene ends were 8 bases for V and 6 bases for J; bases not matched to a gene: 8. The CDR3 sequence is 14 residues long. Germline V CDR1 and CDR2: MNHEY, SMNVEV (reference sequence). CDR3: CASGSQGGYEKLFF. The DNA of the CDR3 is TGTGCCAGCGGTTCACAGGGGGGCTATGAAAAACTGTTTTTT.

The rearrangement uses TRBV7-9 and TRBJ2-7, with D unresolved. The germline V gene encodes CDR1 SEHNR and CDR2 FQNEAQ (reference sequence). V dropped 5 bases and J dropped 3 bases, with 20 bases sitting between them. CDR3 length: 16 residues. CDR3 sequence (DNA): TGTGCCAGCAGCAGTGCAGGTCGAGCAGTGGTCTACGAGCAGTACTTC. Translation gives CASSSAGRAVVYEQYF.

V is TRBV19 and J is TRBJ1-1; 8 bases line up with TRBD1. V gave up 5 bases and J gave up 7 bases; unmatched junction bases: 6. Germline lookup yields CDR1 LNHDA and CDR2 SQIVND (reference sequence). This CDR3 comprises 13 residues. The CDR3 nucleotides are TGTGCCAGTAGTGCGAACAGGGGGTATGAAGCTTTCTTT. As protein: CASSANRGYEAFF.

This clone was observed a single time. The junction does not match germline at one end; this may be a read error. This sequence joins TRBV7-6 and TRBJ2-1; 9 bases agree with TRBD1. In germline, CDR1 is SGHVS, CDR2 FNYEAQ. This CDR3 has 14 residues. Here the CDR3 DNA reads TGTGCCAGCAGCTCAACCGGGACAGGGCATTCTAGGATCTTC. Its protein is CASSSTGTGHSRIF.

This chain's CDR3 is CASSFTGTAGELFF. The CDR3 DNA reads TGTGCCAGCAGCTTTACAGGGACGGCCGGGGAGCTGTTTTTT. The chain links TRBV11-2 to TRBJ2-2; TRBD1 is a possible D gene (6 bases). Trimming left V 3 bases short and J 6 bases short, with 11 bases between. In germline, CDR1 is SGHAT, CDR2 FQNNGV. The CDR3 consists of 14 residues.

V and J are TRBV4-1 and TRBJ1-2; unclear D gene. Germline V lookup: CDR1 MGHRA, CDR2 YSYEKL. V lost 5 bases and J 0 bases, leaving 13 bases between the germline ends. CDR3 length: 15 residues. The CDR3 DNA follows: TGCGCCAGCAGCAAAGCCCGGGTCCCTAACTATGGCTACACCTTC. It is translated as CASSKARVPNYGYTF.

The chain couples TRBV25-1 to TRBJ2-3, with D unclear. CDR1 and CDR2 (germline): MGHDK, SYGVNS. V shed 1 base and J shed 4 bases, with 3 bases lying between them. This CDR3 has 12 residues. The CDR3 region is CASSESADTQYF. CDR3 nucleotide sequence: TGTGCCAGCAGTGAATCTGCAGATACGCAGTATTTT.

The J gene is TRBJ1-1, the V gene TRBV5-1, with 7 bases fitting TRBD1. The V gene's germline CDR1 is SGHRS and CDR2 YFSETQ. Unmatched junction bases numbered 7, after V lost 4 bases and J lost 1 base. This CDR3 is 15 amino acids long. CDR3 region: CASSLIQGGNTEAFF. The CDR3, as DNA: TGCGCCAGCAGCCTAATCCAGGGGGGGAACACTGAAGCTTTCTTT.

V and J are TRBV7-6 and TRBJ2-1; D is possibly TRBD2 (6 bases). V was pared by 3 bases and J by 4 bases, with 13 bases between. The CDR3 length is 15 residues. In germline, CDR1 is SGHVS, CDR2 FNYEAQ. The CDR3 reads CASSLTSGTYNEQFF. In DNA, the CDR3 is TGTGCCAGCAGCTTGACATCCGGGACTTACAATGAGCAGTTCTTC.

This chain uses TRBV5-1 with TRBJ1-2; a weak D match, TRBD1 (5 bases). Trimming shortened V by 4 bases and J by 4 bases, and 11 bases separated the two germline ends. The germline V gene encodes CDR1 SGHRS and CDR2 YFSETQ. The CDR3 runs to 13 residues. The CDR3 DNA reads TGCGCCAGCAGCGGAGGGACTGCCTATGGCTACACCTTC. Translation: CASSGGTAYGYTF.

This chain joins TRBV5-5 and TRBJ1-2, with D maybe TRBD1 (5 bases). Germline V gene data show CDR1 as SGHKS and CDR2 as YYEKEE (reference sequence). The CDR3 contains 15 residues. V lost 0 bases, J lost 4 bases, and 13 bases lay in between. The CDR3 DNA follows: TGTGCCAGCAGCTTGGCGGGGGGACGGACCTATGGCTACACCTTC. Residues: CASSLAGGRTYGYTF.